Listed below are T cell receptor beta chains from one sample, sequenced in a study of identifying expanded T cells in peripheral blood. This table comes from immunoSEQ multiplex PCR, and its TCRdb copy is limited to in-frame clones, with some not included. The sample carries some 93,000 clones, 85% to 90% recorded once. The sequenced material came from blood. These receptors were taken from a person aged 18 to 75 in good health. Both conserved end residues are part of each CDR3. Each record gives: J gene, V gene, clone size, D gene, CDR3 DNA, CDR3 protein. D genes are given only for firm matches. Rows may omit the clone size; those that give it use once, few, many or a size class.

TRBJ1-4 | TRBV28 | once | - | TGTGCCAGCAGTTTGTACAGCCAGGACGGTGAAAAACTGTTTTTT | CASSLYSQDGEKLFF
TRBJ2-5 | TRBV6-5 | once | - | TGTGCCAGCAGTACTACAGTTCGGGCGGTGGAGACCCAGTACTTC | CASSTTVRAVETQYF
TRBJ1-2 | TRBV18 | - | - | TGTGCCAGCTCACCATCTCGGGTGGGGAATGGCTACACCTTC | CASSPSRVGNGYTF
TRBJ2-5 | TRBV6-4 | - | - | TGTGCCAGCAGTGTGGTGGGGGGCCAAGAGACCCAGTACTTC | CASSVVGGQETQYF
TRBJ2-3 | TRBV7-6 | - | - | TGTGCCAGCAGCCTAGATAATATGAGCGGGTGGACTATCTCGGTGGATACGCAGTATTTT | CASSLDNMSGWTISVDTQYF
TRBJ2-7 | TRBV28 | - | - | TGTGCCAGCAGCTTCTTAGGGACGGTGGGAATCCACGAGCAGTACTTC | CASSFLGTVGIHEQYF
TRBJ1-5 | TRBV29-1 | - | - | TGCAGCGTTGCTAGTCAGCTCAATCAGCCCCAGCATTTT | CSVASQLNQPQHF
TRBJ2-3 | TRBV28 | - | - | TGTGCCAGCAATGAGGGGCCAGATACGCAGTATTTT | CASNEGPDTQYF
TRBJ1-1 | TRBV27 | many | - | TGTGCCAGCAGGGAGAGGAACGGGAACACTGAAGCTTTCTTT | CASRERNGNTEAFF
TRBJ2-7 | TRBV6-5 | medium-sized | - | TGTGCCAGCAGTTACGGGCAGGGGTCTTCCGAGCAGTACTTC | CASSYGQGSSEQYF
TRBJ1-2 | TRBV5-1 | few | - | TGCGCCAGCAGCTTGGGGCGAGACGGCTACACCTTC | CASSLGRDGYTF
TRBJ1-5 | TRBV5-8 | once | - | TGTGCCAGCAGCTTGTATAAGGTAATTCAGCCCCAGCATTTT | CASSLYKVIQPQHF
TRBJ1-1 | TRBV19 | - | - | TGTGCCAGCGCGGGGGGCCAGAACACTGAAGCTTTCTTT | CASAGGQNTEAFF
TRBJ2-4 | TRBV10-2 | - | - | TGCGCCAGCAGTCAGGGGGCCAAAAACATTCAGTACTTC | CASSQGAKNIQYF
TRBJ2-7 | TRBV5-1 | - | - | TGCGCCAGCAGCTTGCTGACTAGTGGGTACGAGCAGTACTTC | CASSLLTSGYEQYF
TRBJ2-5 | TRBV9 | - | - | TGTGCCAGCAGCGTAGGTCGCGGACAGCAAGAGACCCAGTACTTC | CASSVGRGQQETQYF
TRBJ2-7 | TRBV4-3 | - | - | TGCGCCAGCAGCCCTTGGGGCAGCGGAACATCCTACGAGCAGTACTTC | CASSPWGSGTSYEQYF
TRBJ2-7 | TRBV10-1 | few | TRBD2 | TGCGCCAGCAGTGAGGGACTAGCCTACGAGCAGTACTTC | CASSEGLAYEQYF
TRBJ2-1 | TRBV15 | few | - | TGTGCCACCAGCAGCGGGACACACGGCTACAATGAGCAGTTCTTC | CATSSGTHGYNEQFF
TRBJ1-3 | TRBV7-2 | - | - | TGTGCCAGCAGCTTCGGTGGAGACTCTGGAAACACCATATATTTT | CASSFGGDSGNTIYF
TRBJ2-1 | TRBV19 | once | - | TGTGCCAGTAGTATACTTAGCGCTCGTGAGCAGTTCTTC | CASSILSAREQFF
TRBJ2-7 | TRBV28 | - | - | TGTGCCAGCAGCATTTCCCCCTACGAGCAGTACTTC | CASSISPYEQYF
TRBJ2-3 | TRBV5-6 | - | - | TGTGCCAGCAGCTTGGGTGAAGGGAACCCCACAGATACGCAGTATTTT | CASSLGEGNPTDTQYF
TRBJ1-2 | TRBV29-1 | - | TRBD1 | TGCAGCGTCACGGGACAGTTGCTGGTGGGCTACACCTTC | CSVTGQLLVGYTF
TRBJ1-5 | TRBV28 | few | TRBD1 | TGTGCCAGCAGGGCCGGGACAGAGGATCAGCCCCAGCATTTT | CASRAGTEDQPQHF
TRBJ1-1 | TRBV7-3 | - | TRBD1 | TGTGCCAGCAAAGTCGCGACAGGGAGTACTGAAGCTTTCTTT | CASKVATGSTEAFF
TRBJ1-2 | TRBV5-1 | few | - | TGCGCCAGCAGCTTAGGGACACTCTATGGCTACACCTTC | CASSLGTLYGYTF
TRBJ1-1 | TRBV29-1 | few | - | TGCAGCGTTGTGGGAATTTGGGCTTTCTTT | CSVVGIWAFF
TRBJ2-7 | TRBV28 | - | TRBD1 | TGTGCCAGCAATGTCCCGGGACAGGGAACCTACGAGCAGTACTTC | CASNVPGQGTYEQYF
TRBJ1-2 | TRBV2 | - | - | TGTGCCAGCAGCCCGGGACACCGGATGGGTGGCTACACCTTC | CASSPGHRMGGYTF
TRBJ2-6 | TRBV30 | - | - | TGTGCCTGGGGCCTCGGGGGAACTGGGGCCAACGTCCTGACTTTC | CAWGLGGTGANVLTF
TRBJ2-1 | TRBV27 | - | TRBD2 | TGTGCCAGCAGTTTATCGGGACTAGCAATAGACGGGAGTGAGCAGTTCTTC | CASSLSGLAIDGSEQFF
TRBJ2-3 | TRBV6-4 | - | TRBD1 | TGTGCCAGCAGTACAGGGGGCACAGATACGCAGTATTTT | CASSTGGTDTQYF
TRBJ2-5 | TRBV10-3 | - | TRBD2 | TGTGCCATCAGTGCGGAGCGGGGGCCTAAAGAGACCCAGTACTTC | CAISAERGPKETQYF
TRBJ1-2 | TRBV27 | - | - | TGTGCCAGCAGTCCCTGGGACCGCTTAGGAGGCTACACCTTC | CASSPWDRLGGYTF
TRBJ1-2 | TRBV13 | - | - | TGTGCCAGCAGCCCGACAGGACGAGGTGGCTACACCTTC | CASSPTGRGGYTF
TRBJ2-7 | TRBV19 | - | TRBD1 | TGTGCCAGTAGTTCTACAGGGGACCACTACGAGCAGTACTTC | CASSSTGDHYEQYF
TRBJ2-1 | TRBV4-2 | - | TRBD2 | TGTGCCAGCAGCCAAGTCCGGACTAGCGGGGGGGCCTTTTCCAATGAGCAGTTCTTC | CASSQVRTSGGAFSNEQFF
TRBJ2-1 | TRBV4-1 | - | TRBD2 | TGCGCCAGCAGCCAACACCCTAGCGGGAGATGGGAGCAGTTCTTC | CASSQHPSGRWEQFF
TRBJ2-1 | TRBV5-1 | - | TRBD2 | TGCGCCAGCAGCTTGGTGGGCGGGAGGTCCTACAATGAGCAGTTCTTC | CASSLVGGRSYNEQFF
TRBJ1-2 | TRBV18 | - | - | TGTGCCAGCTCACCAATACTACAGGGAGAAGGGAACAAAGGCTACACCTTC | CASSPILQGEGNKGYTF